These 9 T cell receptor beta chains were sequenced from one sample in a study of cytomegalovirus exposure and HLA in healthy donors. The PCR contained 60 Vbeta and 13 Jbeta primers. TCRdb keeps only in-frame clones here, not all; method: immunoSEQ multiplex PCR. The sample shows about 150,000 clones, roughly 79% of them seen only once. Sequenced: PBMCs. These TCRs come from a man aged 40-50 years in good health and CMV-seronegative.

This chain uses TRBV7-3 with TRBJ2-1, with 8 bases matching TRBD2. Looked up from germline, CDR1 is SGHTA and CDR2 is FQGTGA. With V trimmed by 3 bases and J by 7 bases, 8 bases remained unmatched. The CDR3 totals 15 residues. CDR3 amino acids: CASSFSAGDFNEQFF. The CDR3 DNA reads as TGTGCCAGCAGCTTTTCAGCGGGAGACTTTAATGAGCAGTTCTTC.

The chain combines TRBV29-1 with TRBJ1-2, with D uncertain. The V and J ends lost 3 bases and 1 base respectively, with 6 bases between them. Germline-derived CDR1 and CDR2 are SQVTM and ANQGSEA. The CDR3 extends over 12 amino acids. CDR3 DNA sequence: TGCAGCGTTGATGTCCTTAACTATGGCTACACCTTC. Translating it yields CSVDVLNYGYTF.

The genes are TRBV7-2 and TRBJ1-1; a weak D match, TRBD1 (6 bases). Germline values: CDR1 SGHTA, CDR2 FQGNSA. The V end lost 5 bases, the J end lost 5 bases, and 12 bases lay between the germline ends. CDR3 length equals 13 residues. CDR3 sequence (DNA): TGTGCCAGCAGCGCCAAACAGGGAACTGAAGCTTTCTTT. Its translation: CASSAKQGTEAFF. Together with reference TRBV7-2 and TRBJ1-1, the CDR3 gives the full variable domain: GAGVSQSPSNKVTEKGKDVELRCDPISGHTALYWYRQSLGQGLEFLIYFQGNSAPDKSGLPSDRFSAERTGGSVSTLTIQRTQQEDSAVYLCASSAKQGTEAFFGQGTRLTVV.

The rearrangement uses TRBV28 and TRBJ2-5, with D maybe TRBD2 (6 bases). The CDR3 length is 16 residues. CDR1 is MDHEN, CDR2 SYDVKM, per germline. The V and J ends lost 5 bases and 1 base respectively, with 17 bases between them. In nucleotides, the CDR3 is TGTGCCAGCAGTACCGACCTCTCTAGCGTCCAAGAGACCCAGTACTTC. It translates to CASSTDLSSVQETQYF.

The CDR3 here is CAWRFRGTEAFF. CDR3 in DNA: TGTGCCTGGAGATTCAGGGGCACTGAAGCTTTCTTT. V and J are TRBV30 and TRBJ1-1, with D tentatively TRBD1 (6 bases). The V gene's germline CDR1 is GTSNPN and CDR2 SVGIG (reference sequence). The CDR3 totals 12 residues. The V gene lost 3 bases and the J gene lost 4 bases, with 9 bases spanning the gap. Together with reference TRBV30 and TRBJ1-1, the CDR3 gives the full variable domain: SQTIHQWPATLVQPVGSPLSLECTVEGTSNPNLYWYRQAAGRGLQLLFYSVGIGQISSEVPQNLSASRPQDRQFILSSKKLLLSDSGFYLCAWRFRGTEAFFGQGTRLTVV.

The chain recombines TRBV6-1 with TRBJ2-2; 8 positions match TRBD2. V was pared by 4 bases and J by 1 base, with 2 bases of the junction left unmatched. The germline V gene has CDR1 MNHNS and CDR2 SASEGT. CDR3 size: 15 residues. The CDR3 region has the DNA TGTGCCAGCAGTGCAAGCGGGAGGAACACCGGGGAGCTGTTTTTT. Amino acid sequence: CASSASGRNTGELFF.

The genes are TRBV5-1 and TRBJ2-5; weak D call: TRBD2 (5 bases). The germline V gene encodes CDR1 SGHRS and CDR2 YFSETQ. Deletions cut 0 bases from V and 3 bases from J, with 15 bases between. This CDR3 has 16 amino acids. The CDR3 DNA sequence: TGCGCCAGCAGCTTGGGATCGAGGGCCAGCGAAGAGACCCAGTACTTC. Protein sequence: CASSLGSRASEETQYF.

This chain joins TRBV4-1 and TRBJ2-3, with 7 nucleotides matching TRBD2. The CDR3 has 13 residues. Trimming took 8 bases from V and 2 from J; bases not matched to a gene: 4. CDR1 and CDR2 from the germline V gene are MGHRA and YSYEKL. CDR3 loop: CASEGGVTDTQYF. For the CDR3, the DNA is TGCGCCAGCGAGGGAGGGGTCACAGATACGCAGTATTTT.

This sequence joins TRBV7-9 and TRBJ2-1, with 9 bases aligning to TRBD2. Germline CDR1 is SEHNR and CDR2 is FQNEAQ (reference sequence). CDR3 length: 15 amino acids. Trimming took 6 bases from V and 4 from J; bases not matched to a gene: 7. The CDR3 region has the DNA TGTGCCAGCAGTTTCACTAGCGGGCTGTACAATGAGCAGTTCTTC. It codes for CASSFTSGLYNEQFF. The whole variable domain, remainder taken from reference TRBV7-9 and TRBJ2-1, is DTGVSQNPRHKITKRGQNVTFRCDPISEHNRLYWYRQTLGQGPEFLTYFQNEAQLEKSRLLSDRFSAERPKGSFSTLEIQRTEQGDSAMYLCASSFTSGLYNEQFFGPGTRLTVL.